This T cell receptor beta chain comes out of a study of blood T cell repertoires in COVID-19. Across the study: Samples came from the United States, Italy and Spain, spanning acute and convalescent COVID-19. In each case, the material was cDNA or gDNA derived from T cells, B-cell-depleted T cells, or PBMCs.

In Seattle, patients joined the study during active infection and were tracked longitudinally. Per the original methods: The assay estimated nucleated cells by amplifying reference gene primers. The data were produced by immunoSEQ multiplex PCR, yet TCRdb's version contains in-frame clones alone and is incomplete. V and J calls and clone size are given by that table; D and trimming were obtained from the DNA. The data hold about 68,000 clones, with 90% observed a single time. This CDR3 contains 15 residues. V dropped 0 bases and J dropped 1 base, with 7 bases sitting between them. Germline lookup yields CDR1 MNHNY and CDR2 SVGAGI (reference sequence).

The genes are TRBV6-6 and TRBJ2-1; D is perhaps TRBD2 (5 bases). Sequencing used peripheral blood. The sequence derives from a man aged 50-60 years with COVID-19, enrolled during active disease. The chain's CDR3 is CASSYSGVSYNEQFF. CDR3 nucleotide sequence: TGTGCCAGCAGTTACTCGGGAGTGTCCTACAATGAGCAGTTCTTC.